This TCR beta chain was sequenced for a study of blood T cell repertoires in COVID-19. Trimming removed 2 bases at V and 8 bases at J, with 17 bases between. Germline V gene data show CDR1 as SGDLS and CDR2 as YYNGEE. This CDR3 has 15 residues. Patients at the Seattle site were enrolled during active infection and followed longitudinally. Authors' data handling: Nucleated cell counts were estimated from reference gene primer amplification. Clones were read by immunoSEQ multiplex PCR, and TCRdb kept only the in-frame ones, dropping some. V and J calls and clone size come straight from that table; D and trimming were deduced from the DNA. The sample consists of approximately 150,000 clones, 75% to 85% of them appearing once.

The sequenced sample was peripheral blood. This chain connects TRBV9 to TRBJ2-1; D is possibly TRBD1 (5 bases). This receptor was obtained from a woman aged 55 to 70 with COVID-19, enrolled during active disease. The CDR3 bases are TGTGCCAGCAGCGTTGTGGCAGGGAAGGGCTATGAGCAGTTCTTC. Translating gives CASSVVAGKGYEQFF.